Listed below are T cell receptor beta chains from one sample, sequenced in a study of regulatory T cells in long-lasting Graves disease. TCRdb reanalysed the multiplex PCR reads using MiXCR and keeps one entry per CDR3 protein. The sample has 560,000 or so distinct CDR3 sequences; about 15% are singletons. These data were likewise used in another study, on T cells in Graves' hyperthyroidism and ophthalmopathy.

The starting material was peripheral blood mononuclear cells (PBMCs), obtained at new diagnosis, from a patient treated with antithyroid drugs. These receptors were taken from a man aged 18-30 years with Graves disease. CDR3s include the opening cysteine and the closing phenylalanine or tryptophan. D genes are given only for firm matches. Clone size is given for some rows only: seen once, a few or many times, or a class if the clone is expanded.

v_call	d_call	clone_size	j_call	cdr3_nt	cdr3_aa
TRBV27	-	-	TRBJ1-5	TGTGCCAGCAGTTTAATGGAGTCAGTGGATCAGCCCCAGCATTTT	CASSLMESVDQPQHF
TRBV10-3	TRBD2	-	TRBJ2-3	TGTGCCACGGGTCGCGCGGGAGGATCAGATACGCAGTATTTT	CATGRAGGSDTQYF
TRBV20-1	TRBD2	many	TRBJ2-5	TGCAGTGCTGGGCTAGCGGAGCAAGAGACCCAGTACTTC	CSAGLAEQETQYF
TRBV28	-	many	TRBJ2-7	TGTGCCAGCAGCTTCGTCAGCTCCTACGAGCAGTACTTC	CASSFVSSYEQYF
TRBV9	-	few	TRBJ2-3	TGTGCCAGCAGCCCAGGGGTCTCAGATACGCAGTATTTT	CASSPGVSDTQYF
TRBV7-2	-	many	TRBJ1-1	TGTGCCAGCAGCCCCCCGACCGAGAACACTGAAGCTTTCTTT	CASSPPTENTEAFF
TRBV15	-	-	TRBJ1-5	TGTGCCACCAGCAGAGTGGGTAATCAGCCCCAGCATTTT	CATSRVGNQPQHF
TRBV5-6	TRBD2	-	TRBJ2-1	TGTGCCAGCAGCTTGTTCGGGAGGCGTTTCTACAATGAGCAGTTCTTC	CASSLFGRRFYNEQFF
TRBV3-1	-	-	TRBJ2-7	TGTGCCAGCAGCCAAGAGAATAGGGGGGAGCAGTACTTC	CASSQENRGEQYF
TRBV28	TRBD2	many	TRBJ2-1	TGTGCCAGCACCCTTGTCGGCGGGAGGGCCAATGAGCAGTTCTTC	CASTLVGGRANEQFF
TRBV2	-	-	TRBJ1-5	TGTGCCAGCAGTGAAAATTCTCGACAGGTGCATAGCAATCAGCCCCAGCGTTTT	CASSENSRQVHSNQPQRF
TRBV19	-	many	TRBJ2-7	TGTGCCAGTAGTATCGGGCCCCCCGGGAAAGGCGAGCAGTACTTC	CASSIGPPGKGEQYF
TRBV7-9	-	few	TRBJ2-2	TGTGCCAGCAGCAACAACCGAGGGTCGAACACCGGGGAGCTGTTTTTT	CASSNNRGSNTGELFF
TRBV7-3	TRBD2	few	TRBJ2-3	TGTGCCAGCAGCTTAAAGGGCCGGGGTGGTAGCGGGAGAAGTACAGATACGCAGTATTTT	CASSLKGRGGSGRSTDTQYF
TRBV2	-	-	TRBJ1-5	TGTGCCAGCAGCAACAGGGAGGGTCAGCCCCAGCATTTT	CASSNREGQPQHF
TRBV4-1	TRBD1	-	TRBJ2-7	TGCGCCAGCAGCCATCGCGGACAGGACTACGAGCAGTACTTC	CASSHRGQDYEQYF
TRBV2	TRBD1	many	TRBJ2-2	TGTGCCAGCAGTGTGGACAGGGGGCGGAGCACCGGGGAGCTGTTTTTT	CASSVDRGRSTGELFF
TRBV5-1	-	few	TRBJ2-1	TGCGCCAGCAGCGGAGGAGGGACCTTTTCCTACAATGAGCAGTTCTTC	CASSGGGTFSYNEQFF
TRBV5-6	-	many	TRBJ1-1	TGTGCCAGCAGCTTGGCCGGGTTCGGGGAAGCTGAAGCTTTCTTT	CASSLAGFGEAEAFF
TRBV4-1	TRBD1	many	TRBJ2-7	TGCGCCAGCAGCCGTAGGACGGGACAGGGAGTCTACGAGCAGTACTTC	CASSRRTGQGVYEQYF
TRBV20-1	-	-	TRBJ2-7	TGCAGTGCTAGTGGCCCGGGAGAGTTACGTATCTACGAGCAGTACTTC	CSASGPGELRIYEQYF
TRBV11-2	TRBD2	-	TRBJ2-1	TGTGCCAGCAGCTTAGATAGAGTAGCGGGAGGTACCTACAATGAGCAGTTCTTC	CASSLDRVAGGTYNEQFF
TRBV13	-	few	TRBJ2-1	TGTGCCAGCAGCTGGGTGGGAGGATCCTACAATGAGCAGTTCTTC	CASSWVGGSYNEQFF
TRBV6-1	TRBD1	-	TRBJ2-7	TGTGCCAGCAGTGAATGGGGACAGGGGCGCTACGAGCAGTACTTC	CASSEWGQGRYEQYF
TRBV3-1	-	many	TRBJ2-2	TGTGCCAGCAGCCAAGAGGACACCGGGGAGCTGTTTTTT	CASSQEDTGELFF
TRBV20-1	TRBD2	few	TRBJ2-7	TGCAGTGCTTGGACTAGCGGGAGCTACGAGCAGTACTTC	CSAWTSGSYEQYF
TRBV7-3	-	few	TRBJ1-1	TGTGCCAGCAGCCCCTTGGGGGACACTGAAGCTTTCTTT	CASSPLGDTEAFF
TRBV7-3	-	few	TRBJ2-3	TGTGCCAGCAGCTTAGGGGGGACAGTAAAAGATACGCAGTATTTT	CASSLGGTVKDTQYF
TRBV29-1	TRBD2	-	TRBJ2-3	TGCAGCGCCAGGGAGGGCGATACGCAGTATTTT	CSAREGDTQYF
TRBV4-2	TRBD1	-	TRBJ2-3	TGTGCCAGCAGCCAAGCCCTCGGACAGGGGGCCGGAGATACGCAGTATTTT	CASSQALGQGAGDTQYF
TRBV9	-	few	TRBJ1-2	TGTGCCAGCAGCGTTTCGGACAGCCCCTATGGCTACACCTTC	CASSVSDSPYGYTF
TRBV7-3	TRBD2	-	TRBJ2-1	TGTGCCAGCAGCTTAAGGTCCCCGACTAGCGGGAGGGCTTTCTCCTACAATGAGCAGTTCTTC	CASSLRSPTSGRAFSYNEQFF
TRBV6-5	-	few	TRBJ1-5	TGTGCCAGCAGTTACTCTGTTGGGGTTAAGGAGCCCCAGCATTTT	CASSYSVGVKEPQHF
TRBV12-3/TRBV12-4	TRBD2	many	TRBJ2-1	TGTGCCAGCAGTGTGACTAGCGGAGAGTACAATGAGCAGTTCTTC	CASSVTSGEYNEQFF
TRBV5-1	-	many	TRBJ1-1	TGTGCCAGCAGTTTAAGGTTGAACACTGAAGCTTTCTTT	CASSLRLNTEAFF
TRBV20-1	TRBD2	few	TRBJ2-5	TGCAGTGCTAGAATGCGGGAGGGCCTAGAGACCCAGTACTTC	CSARMREGLETQYF
TRBV4-1	-	-	TRBJ2-3	TGCGCCAGCAGCCAAGATCCCACGGGTACGCAGTATTTT	CASSQDPTGTQYF
TRBV27	TRBD1	-	TRBJ2-7	TGTGCCAGCAGTTTTCTAGGGGGCTTGTACGAGCAGTACTTC	CASSFLGGLYEQYF